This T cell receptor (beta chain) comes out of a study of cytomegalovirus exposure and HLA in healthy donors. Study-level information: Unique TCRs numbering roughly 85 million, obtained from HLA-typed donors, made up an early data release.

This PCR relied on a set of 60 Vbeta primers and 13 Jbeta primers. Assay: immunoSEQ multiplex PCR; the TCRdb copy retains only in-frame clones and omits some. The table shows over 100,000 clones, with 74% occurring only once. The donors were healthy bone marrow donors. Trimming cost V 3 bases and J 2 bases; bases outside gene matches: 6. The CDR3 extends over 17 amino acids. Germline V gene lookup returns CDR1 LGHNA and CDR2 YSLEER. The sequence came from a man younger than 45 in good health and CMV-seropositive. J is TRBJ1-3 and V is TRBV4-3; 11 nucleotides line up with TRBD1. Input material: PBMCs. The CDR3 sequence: CASSHSPGQGAGNTIYF. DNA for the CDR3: TGCGCCAGCAGCCATTCTCCGGGACAGGGGGCTGGAAACACCATATATTTT.